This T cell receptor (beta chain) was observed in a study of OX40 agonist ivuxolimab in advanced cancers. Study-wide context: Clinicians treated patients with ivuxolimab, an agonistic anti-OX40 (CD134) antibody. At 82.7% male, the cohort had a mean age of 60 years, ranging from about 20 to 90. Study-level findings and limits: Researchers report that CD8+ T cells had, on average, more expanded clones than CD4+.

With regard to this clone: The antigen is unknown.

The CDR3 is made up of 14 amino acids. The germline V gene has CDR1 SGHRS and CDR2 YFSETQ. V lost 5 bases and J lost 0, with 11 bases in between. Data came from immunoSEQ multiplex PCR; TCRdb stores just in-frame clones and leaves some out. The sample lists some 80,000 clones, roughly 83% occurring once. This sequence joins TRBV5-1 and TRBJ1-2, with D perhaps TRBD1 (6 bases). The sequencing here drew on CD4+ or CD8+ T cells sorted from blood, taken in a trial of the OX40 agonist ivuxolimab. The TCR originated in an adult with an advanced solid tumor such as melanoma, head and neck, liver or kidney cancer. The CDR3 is CASSPGQTNYGYTF. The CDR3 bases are TGCGCCAGCAGTCCGGGACAAACTAACTATGGCTACACCTTC. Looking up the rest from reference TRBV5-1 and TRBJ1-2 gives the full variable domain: KAGVTQTPRYLIKTRGQQVTLSCSPISGHRSVSWYQQTPGQGLQFLFEYFSETQRNKGNFPGRFSGRQFSNSRSEMNVSTLELGDSALYLCASSPGQTNYGYTFGSGTRLTVV.